This is a list of T cell receptor beta chains from one sample in a study of shared clonotypes between healthy human individuals. Repertoires were generated with immunoSEQ multiplex PCR, while TCRdb's copy carries only in-frame clones and drops some. The sample holds 950,000 to 1,100,000 clones; roughly 70% are singletons and the top ten take around 1.5%. Sequenced input: memory CD4+ T cells sorted from blood. The receptor set was obtained from a man aged 18-30 years in good health. CDR3s include the opening cysteine and the closing phenylalanine or tryptophan. Size is omitted from some rows. Given values are once, few, many or a class for expanded clones.

TRBV30	once	TRBJ2-2	CAWSTGGELFF
TRBV11-2	.	TRBJ1-1	CASSSPGAGNTEAFF
TRBV19	.	TRBJ2-5	CASSIVDGPQETQYF
TRBV7-2	.	TRBJ1-2	CASSVDGTFGYTF
TRBV5-7	.	TRBJ2-6	CASRPVKQGRGPGANVLTF
TRBV19	.	TRBJ2-1	CASRSLAGGSYNEQFF
TRBV4-3	.	TRBJ1-2	CASSQDRGDGYTF
TRBV5-6	.	TRBJ2-5	CASSLLWDREETQYF
TRBV11-3	.	TRBJ2-1	CASSLDPQRNEQFF
TRBV6-5	.	TRBJ1-2	CASSGTDPNYGYTF
TRBV19	.	TRBJ2-4	CASSRGGAGTSGNLAKNIQYF
TRBV7-2	.	TRBJ2-7	CASSQGLAGAGGIF
TRBV11-2	once	TRBJ1-1	CASSLSSSGLTAFF
TRBV15	.	TRBJ1-5	CATSRPSEGQPQHF
TRBV10-1	.	TRBJ2-7	CASSEVRGAYEQYF
TRBV6-4	many	TRBJ1-5	CASSPDRGQPQHF
TRBV6-5	.	TRBJ1-2	CASSRGTPANYGYTF
TRBV20-1	.	TRBJ1-1	CSARNTAEAFF
TRBV2	.	TRBJ2-3	CASKIQGATDTQYF
TRBV6-1	.	TRBJ1-1	CASSETRTAEAFF
TRBV18	.	TRBJ1-5	CASSHDTLSNQPQHF
TRBV5-1	.	TRBJ2-1	CASSLLAMLGEQFF
TRBV5-6	few	TRBJ2-2	CASSAIRAGAGELFF
TRBV11-2	once	TRBJ2-7	CASSWGQGMGGSGSGGQYF
TRBV30	.	TRBJ1-4	CAWSVPGGREKLFF
TRBV7-2	.	TRBJ2-2	CASSSEGARTGELFF
TRBV29-1	.	TRBJ1-2	CSVAGTAYGYTF
TRBV6-5	.	TRBJ2-2	CATRKGPGELFF
TRBV5-1	few	TRBJ1-1	CASSPDPGEYTEAFF
TRBV9	.	TRBJ2-3	CASSVGLGQGEDTQYF
TRBV13	once	TRBJ2-1	CASSLNFWVHEQFF